This TCR beta chain was identified in a study of Ad26.COV2.S vaccination and SARS-CoV-2 variants. With respect to this clone: No antigen is known for it.

Treatment in this sample: roughly 20 received Ad26.COV2.S at low or high dose, single or two shots; a few received placebo; per-sample allocation not given. The samples date from day 63 after the first vaccine or placebo injection. This CDR3 spans 17 amino acids. The protocol was immunoSEQ multiplex PCR, while the TCRdb copy is restricted to in-frame clones and leaves out a portion. The sample holds 450,000 to 550,000 clones, about 89% seen once. Study-wide results and caveats: Non-spike TCR breadth did not differ much between vaccine and placebo recipients.

The source is a person between 18 and 59 years old who received the Ad26.COV2.S COVID-19 vaccine or a placebo. Sequenced material: peripheral blood, taken in a trial of Ad26.COV2.S vaccine versus placebo. The chain links TRBV21-1 to TRBJ2-3; the tabulated D call, TRBD1, remains unverified against the DNA. TRBV21-1 is a known pseudogene. The CDR3 nucleotides read TGTGCCAGCAGCAAAAGGAGGGGGGACAGGAACACAGATACGCAGTATTTT. This codes for CASSKRRGDRNTDTQYF.